The entry that follows covers one TCR beta chain sequence. The CDR3 covers 16 residues. Germline assignment: CDR1 MNHEY and CDR2 SMNVEV (reference sequence). Germline trimming cut 7 bases from V and 2 bases from J; bases unmatched to any gene: 9. Primers: 60 Vbeta forward and 13 Jbeta reverse. The data were produced by immunoSEQ multiplex PCR, yet TCRdb's version contains in-frame clones alone and is incomplete. The table shows about 190,000 clones, with roughly 90% occurring only once. The data are from a study of cytomegalovirus exposure and HLA in healthy donors. The clonotype originates from a boy younger than 10 in good health and CMV-seronegative. The sample comprised PBMCs. The chain couples TRBV27 to TRBJ2-7, with 12 nucleotides matching TRBD2. The DNA of the CDR3 is TGTGCCAGCACTCCGACAGGACTAGCGGGACCCTACGAGCAGTACTTC. Translating gives CASTPTGLAGPYEQYF.